This T cell receptor (beta chain) was sequenced for a study of blood T cell repertoires in COVID-19. In the study overall: Samples of COVID-19 (acute and convalescent) were obtained from the United States, Italy and Spain. PBMCs, B-cell-depleted T cells, or T cells were the source of the cDNA or gDNA that made up the material.

Per the authors' pipeline: Reference gene primer amplification gave estimated nucleated cell counts. Sequencing was performed with immunoSEQ multiplex PCR; in TCRdb, only in-frame clones are kept and a portion is missing. The DNA was the basis for D and trimming; V, J and clone size are from that table. The table includes fewer than 150,000 clones, around four fifths detected once. Sequences were obtained from peripheral blood. This receptor was obtained from a woman aged 35 to 49 with acute or convalescent COVID-19.

The CDR3 here is CASSQDLRGAFF. In DNA, the CDR3 is TGTGCCAGCAGCCAAGACTTGCGGGGAGCTTTCTTT. The chain has TRBV3-1 (or the pseudogene TRBV3-2) and TRBJ1-1; D is unresolved. Trimming cost V 0 bases and J 10 bases, with 9 bases left between them. The CDR3 totals 12 residues. Germline V gives CDR1 LGHDT, CDR2 YNNKEL (reference sequence).